This T cell receptor beta chain was captured by sequencing in a study of blood T cell repertoires in COVID-19. Whole-study context: The analysed material was cDNA or gDNA that came from T cells, B-cell-depleted T cells, or PBMCs.

V was shortened by 3 bases and J by 3 bases, with 6 bases between the two germline ends. This CDR3 has 12 residues. In the original processing: Amplified reference gene primers provided the basis for estimating nucleated cell counts. Libraries were prepared by immunoSEQ multiplex PCR; TCRdb keeps only in-frame clonotypes and omits some of them. Clone size and V and J calls were adopted from that table, with D and trimming inferred from the DNA. This sample yields approximately 450,000 clones, of which about 89% are seen a single time; 4.3% belongs to the top ten. Specimen: peripheral blood. The sequence was collected from a woman aged 25 to 39 with acute or convalescent COVID-19. The V gene is TRBV12-3 or TRBV12-4, the J gene TRBJ2-7; D is undetermined. The CDR3 spells CASSFTSYEQYF. The CDR3 nucleotides are TGTGCCAGCAGTTTTACCAGCTACGAGCAGTACTTC.